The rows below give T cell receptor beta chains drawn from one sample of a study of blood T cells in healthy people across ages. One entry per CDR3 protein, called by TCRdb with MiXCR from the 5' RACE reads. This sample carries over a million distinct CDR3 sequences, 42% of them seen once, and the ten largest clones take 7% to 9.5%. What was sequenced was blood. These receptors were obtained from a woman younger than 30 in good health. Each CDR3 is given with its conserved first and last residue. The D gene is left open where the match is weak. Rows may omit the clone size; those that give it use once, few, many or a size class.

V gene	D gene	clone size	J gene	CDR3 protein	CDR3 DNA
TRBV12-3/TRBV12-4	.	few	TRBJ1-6	CASSHPRQYNSPLHF	TGTGCCAGCAGTCACCCTCGACAGTACAATTCACCCCTCCACTTT
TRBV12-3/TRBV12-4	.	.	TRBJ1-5	CASSVAGVQPQHF	TGTGCCAGCAGTGTAGCCGGGGTTCAGCCCCAGCATTTT
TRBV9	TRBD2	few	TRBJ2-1	CASSPSLLAGNEQFF	TGTGCCAGCAGCCCCAGTCTACTAGCGGGCAATGAGCAGTTCTTC
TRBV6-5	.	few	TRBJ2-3	CASSYSTGVRTDTQYF	TGTGCCAGCAGTTACTCGACGGGTGTCCGCACAGATACGCAGTATTTT
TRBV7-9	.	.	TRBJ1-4	CASSYTGTVEKLFF	TGTGCCAGCAGCTACACCGGGACGGTTGAAAAACTGTTTTTT
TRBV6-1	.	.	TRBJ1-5	CASREQVSNPPQHF	TGTGCCAGCAGGGAACAAGTAAGCAATCCGCCCCAGCATTTT
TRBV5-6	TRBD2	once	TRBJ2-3	CASSLAGTTHTQYF	TGTGCCAGCAGCCTAGCGGGGACAACTCATACGCAGTATTTT
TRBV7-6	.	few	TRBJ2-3	CASSATPADTQYF	TGTGCCAGCAGCGCTACCCCCGCAGATACGCAGTATTTT
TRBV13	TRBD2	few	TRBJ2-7	CASSFGGRPSYEQYF	TGTGCCAGCAGCTTTGGCGGGAGACCGAGCTACGAGCAGTACTTC
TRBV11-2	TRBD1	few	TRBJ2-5	CASSSPEQGAQETQYF	TGTGCCAGCAGCTCCCCGGAGCAGGGGGCACAGGAGACCCAGTACTTC
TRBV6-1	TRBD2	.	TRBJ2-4	CASSGIGIAGGVKLAKNIQYF	TGTGCCAGCAGTGGGATAGGGATAGCGGGAGGCGTCAAACTAGCCAAAAACATTCAGTACTTC
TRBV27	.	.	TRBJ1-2	CASSSPSGGDYGHTF	TGTGCCAGCAGTTCACCCTCGGGGGGAGACTATGGCCACACCTTC
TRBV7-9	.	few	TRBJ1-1	CASSRPGSDTEAFF	TGTGCCAGCAGCCGCCCGGGGTCCGACACTGAAGCTTTCTTT
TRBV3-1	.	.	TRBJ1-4	CASSQDRFNEKLFF	TGTGCCAGCAGCCAAGACAGATTTAATGAAAAACTGTTTTTT
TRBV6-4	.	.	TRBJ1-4	CASTIEVGGENEKLFF	TGTGCCAGCACCATCGAGGTAGGCGGCGAAAATGAAAAACTGTTTTTT
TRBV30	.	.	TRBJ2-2	CAWNWDAGELFF	TGTGCCTGGAATTGGGATGCCGGGGAGCTGTTTTTT